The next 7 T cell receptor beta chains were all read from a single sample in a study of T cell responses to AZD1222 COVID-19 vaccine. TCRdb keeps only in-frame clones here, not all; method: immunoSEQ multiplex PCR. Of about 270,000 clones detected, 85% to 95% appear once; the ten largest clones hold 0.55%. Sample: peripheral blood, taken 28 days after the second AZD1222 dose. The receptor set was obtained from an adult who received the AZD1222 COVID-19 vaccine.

CDR3 DNA: TGTGCCAGCAGTGCGGGACACCCTTTCGGCGGCTACACCTTC. This gives the protein CASSAGHPFGGYTF. V is TRBV6-2 or TRBV6-3 and J is TRBJ1-2, with a tentative D call TRBD1 (6 bases). The length of the CDR3 is 14 residues. Germline V gene sequence: CDR1 MNHEY, CDR2 SVGEGT. Between the trimmed V and J ends, which lost 5 bases and 8 bases, there was a span of 18 bases.

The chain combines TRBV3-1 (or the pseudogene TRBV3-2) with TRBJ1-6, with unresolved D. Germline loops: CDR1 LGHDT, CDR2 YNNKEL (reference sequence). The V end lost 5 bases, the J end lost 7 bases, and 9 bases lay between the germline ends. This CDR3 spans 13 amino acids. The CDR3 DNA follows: TGTGCCAGCAGCACAAGGGCCAATTCACCCCTCCACTTT. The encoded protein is CASSTRANSPLHF.

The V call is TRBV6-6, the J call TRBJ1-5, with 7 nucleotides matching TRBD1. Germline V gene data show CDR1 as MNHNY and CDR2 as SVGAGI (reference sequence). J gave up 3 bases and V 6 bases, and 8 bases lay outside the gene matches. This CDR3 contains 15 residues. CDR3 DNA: TGTGCCAGCAGGACAGGGAAGGGAAACAATCAGCCCCAGCATTTT. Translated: CASRTGKGNNQPQHF.

DNA of the CDR3: TGCGCCAGCACCCCTTCGGCGTCGTACCCAAACATTCAGTACTTC. Translation gives CASTPSASYPNIQYF. The chain joins TRBV5-1 to TRBJ2-4; D is ambiguous. This CDR3 has 15 residues. Trimming removed 6 bases from V and 6 bases from J, with 19 bases in between. The V gene's germline CDR1 is SGHRS and CDR2 YFSETQ.

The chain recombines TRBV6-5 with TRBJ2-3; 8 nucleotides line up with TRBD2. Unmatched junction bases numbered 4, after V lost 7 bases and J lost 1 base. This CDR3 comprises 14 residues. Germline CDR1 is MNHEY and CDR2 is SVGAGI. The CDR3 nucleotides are TGTGCCAGCAATCAACTAGCGGGCACAGATACGCAGTATTTT. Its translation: CASNQLAGTDTQYF.

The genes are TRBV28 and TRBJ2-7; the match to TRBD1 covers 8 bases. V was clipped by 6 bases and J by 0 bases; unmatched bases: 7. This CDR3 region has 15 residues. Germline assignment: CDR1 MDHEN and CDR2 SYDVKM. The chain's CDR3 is CASRSPGQDSYEQYF. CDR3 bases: TGTGCCAGCAGGTCTCCGGGACAGGACTCCTACGAGCAGTACTTC.

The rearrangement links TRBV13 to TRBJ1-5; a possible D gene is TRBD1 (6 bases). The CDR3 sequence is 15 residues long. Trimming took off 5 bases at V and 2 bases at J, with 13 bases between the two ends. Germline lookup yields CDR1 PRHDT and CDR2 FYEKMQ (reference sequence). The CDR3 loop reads CASSRGGAGNQPQHF. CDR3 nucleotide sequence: TGTGCCAGCAGCCGAGGGGGGGCTGGCAATCAGCCCCAGCATTTT.